Listed here are 10 T cell receptor beta chains from one sample, sequenced in a study of PD-L1 blockade in urothelial cancer. Assay: immunoSEQ multiplex PCR; the TCRdb copy retains only in-frame clones and omits some. The sample records about 84,000 clones, more than 85% being singletons. The sequencing used PBMCs, collected around atezolizumab (anti-PD-L1) treatment. These receptors all stem from a man aged 60 to 75 with urothelial cancer.

The chain is built from TRBV18 and TRBJ2-7; D gene uncertain. Germline CDR1 KGHSH, CDR2 LQKENI. CDR3 length: 14 amino acids. Trimming pared 3 bases from V and 3 bases from J, leaving 12 bases between. The CDR3 DNA follows: TGTGCCAGCTCACCCGGCAGGCGAAACTACGAGCAGTACTTC. As protein: CASSPGRRNYEQYF. Full variable domain (outside the CDR3, taken from reference TRBV18 and TRBJ2-7): NAGVMQNPRHLVRRRGQEARLRCSPMKGHSHVYWYRQLPEEGLKFMVYLQKENIIDESGMPKERFSAEFPKEGPSILRIQQVVRGDSAAYFCASSPGRRNYEQYFGPGTRLTVT.

The chain joins TRBV28 to TRBJ1-1; D not certain. In germline, CDR1 is MDHEN, CDR2 SYDVKM. The V end was cut by 4 bases, the J end by 5 bases, with 17 bases between. This CDR3 is built from 15 residues. The DNA of the CDR3 is TGTGCCAGCAGTTCACGGACTCCCGGGAAGACTGAAGCTTTCTTT. Translated, it gives CASSSRTPGKTEAFF.

The V call is TRBV6-1, the J call TRBJ1-1; a weak D match, TRBD1 (5 bases). V shed 8 bases and J shed 0 bases, with 10 bases lying between them. Per germline, CDR1 MNHNS and CDR2 SASEGT. The length of the CDR3 is 13 residues. The CDR3 region is CASSGTLNTEAFF. CDR3 nucleotides: TGTGCCAGCTCCGGGACTTTGAACACTGAAGCTTTCTTT.

The CDR3 loop is CASSYSTGSGANVLTF. The DNA of the CDR3 is TGTGCCAGCAGTTACTCGACAGGGTCTGGGGCCAACGTCCTGACTTTC. This rearrangement joins TRBV6-5 to TRBJ2-6; 7 bases line up with TRBD1. V lost 0 bases and J lost 1; bases outside the gene matches: 0. In germline, CDR1 is MNHEY, CDR2 SVGAGI. The CDR3 consists of 16 residues.

The gene calls are TRBV4-2 and TRBJ2-3; maybe TRBD1 (5 bases). Trimming took 0 bases from V and 1 from J, leaving 14 bases between them. The length of the CDR3 is 17 residues. CDR1 LGHNA and CDR2 YNFKEQ come from the germline V gene. The CDR3: CASSQDGAVLGTDTQYF. The CDR3 DNA is TGTGCCAGCAGCCAAGATGGGGCGGTATTGGGCACAGATACGCAGTATTTT.

The chain employs TRBV9 and TRBJ2-3; 11 bases match TRBD2. The trim removed 5 bases at V and 0 bases at J, leaving 2 bases unmatched. The CDR3 covers 15 residues. Looked up from germline, CDR1 is SGDLS and CDR2 is YYNGEE. CDR3 sequence (DNA): TGTGCCAGCAGATCTAGCGGGAGGAGCACAGATACGCAGTATTTT. This codes for CASRSSGRSTDTQYF. Based on the CDR3 plus reference TRBV9 and TRBJ2-3, the full variable domain is DSGVTQTPKHLITATGQRVTLRCSPRSGDLSVYWYQQSLDQGLQFLIQYYNGEERAKGNILERFSAQQFPDLHSELNLSSLELGDSALYFCASRSSGRSTDTQYFGPGTRLTVL.

The chain has TRBV14 and TRBJ2-2; a possible D gene is TRBD1 (5 bases). From germline, CDR1 is SGHDN and CDR2 FVKESK. V shed 4 bases and J shed 8 bases, with 14 bases lying between them. This CDR3 comprises 14 residues. The CDR3 DNA sequence: TGTGCCAGCAGCCTGACGGCAGGGAAGGGGGAGCTGTTTTTT. It translates to CASSLTAGKGELFF.

The chain couples TRBV4-2 to TRBJ2-7; D is unresolved. This CDR3 has 12 residues. From germline, CDR1 is LGHNA and CDR2 YNFKEQ. Trimming cost V 2 bases and J 3 bases, with 5 bases left between them. The CDR3 nucleotides read TGTGCCAGCAGCCAAAACGGCTACGAGCAGTACTTC. It specifies CASSQNGYEQYF.

The chain recombines TRBV7-2 with TRBJ2-3; D might be TRBD2 (5 bases). The V gene lost 2 bases and the J gene lost 3 bases, with 15 bases spanning the gap. The CDR3 covers 16 residues. Per germline, CDR1 SGHTA and CDR2 FQGNSA. The CDR3 protein is CASSLIEAALTDTQYF. The CDR3 DNA sequence: TGTGCCAGCAGCTTAATCGAAGCGGCTCTTACAGATACGCAGTATTTT.

The V and J genes are TRBV11-1 and TRBJ2-7; 7 bases match TRBD2. The germline gives CDR1 SGHAT, CDR2 FQDESV (reference sequence). The CDR3 totals 15 residues. After removal of 1 base from V and 1 base from J, the junction contained 4 bases not matched to a gene. The CDR3 DNA follows: TGTGCCAGCAGCTTAGAACTAGCGCGTTCCTACGAGCAGTACTTC. Translated, it gives CASSLELARSYEQYF.